These 16 T cell receptor beta chains originate from one sample sequenced in a study of T-cell memory formation after mild COVID-19. Each CDR3 protein gets one entry after TCRdb re-called the 5' RACE reads with MiXCR. In the table there are around 340,000 distinct CDR3 sequences, around a fifth of which are singletons. Sequencing used PBMCs or a T cell subset sorted from them (not recorded which). These receptors came from an adult woman who had mild COVID-19 (a few samples of this study predate the infection). Cell type and time point are not known.

The chain uses TRBV5-6 and TRBJ2-3; perhaps TRBD1 as D (5 bases). V lost 3 bases, J lost 3 bases, and 11 bases lay in between. Germline V lookup: CDR1 SGHDT, CDR2 YYEEEE. The CDR3 extends over 14 amino acids. The chain's CDR3 is CASSWSGFTDTQYF. DNA for the CDR3: TGTGCCAGCAGCTGGTCAGGGTTTACAGATACGCAGTATTTT.

This chain uses TRBV12-3 or TRBV12-4 with TRBJ2-7; no definite D call. This CDR3 contains 9 residues. The V end was cut by 7 bases, the J end by 8 bases, with 6 bases between. CDR3 bases: TGTGCCAGCACCTTCCAGCAGTACTTC. Its protein is CASTFQQYF.

The rearrangement links TRBV14 to TRBJ2-2; D perhaps matches TRBD2 (6 bases). V was cut by 0 bases and J by 0 bases, with 11 bases left in between. This CDR3 spans 17 amino acids. Per germline, CDR1 SGHDN and CDR2 FVKESK. CDR3 loop: CASSQESGLANTGELFF. As DNA, the CDR3 is TGTGCCAGCAGCCAAGAGAGCGGGCTAGCGAACACCGGGGAGCTGTTTTTT.

The CDR3 sequence: CAGGRGYEQYF. For the CDR3, the DNA is TGTGCCGGAGGCAGGGGTTACGAGCAGTACTTC. The chain employs TRBV2 and TRBJ2-7; perhaps TRBD1 as D (6 bases). Germline V CDR1 and CDR2: SNHLY, FYNNEI. The CDR3 sequence is 11 residues long. V was cut by 11 bases and J by 4 bases, with 12 bases left in between.

This clonotype was detected a few times. The chain links TRBV6-6 to TRBJ1-2, with 7 bases matching TRBD1. Germline assignment: CDR1 MNHNY and CDR2 SVGAGI (reference sequence). The CDR3 runs to 12 residues. V shed 4 bases, J shed 8 bases, and the junction held 4 bases outside the gene matches. CDR3 in amino acids: CASSSGGGGYTF. The DNA for the CDR3 is TGTGCCAGCAGTTCGGGAGGGGGCGGCTACACCTTC.

This clonotype showed up just a few times. The V and J genes are TRBV20-1 and TRBJ2-7, with D perhaps being TRBD1 or TRBD2 (5 bases each). Germline V gene sequence: CDR1 DFQATT, CDR2 SNEGSKA (reference sequence). With 4 bases removed from V and 4 bases from J, the gap between germline ends came to 17 bases. The CDR3 spans 14 residues. The CDR3 protein is CSATGGWATYEQYF. The CDR3, as DNA: TGCAGTGCTACTGGGGGATGGGCTACGTACGAGCAGTACTTC.

The chain has TRBV6-4 and TRBJ2-2, with D possibly TRBD2 on 5 matching bases. The germline V and J ends were trimmed by 8 bases and 4 bases, with 14 bases remaining between them. The germline CDR1 and CDR2 sequences are MRHNA and SNTAGT. This CDR3 has 14 residues. The CDR3 is CASRPGGGTGELFF. CDR3 sequence (DNA): TGTGCCAGCCGTCCGGGCGGAGGCACCGGGGAGCTGTTTTTT.

This clonotype turned up a few times. The chain employs TRBV7-9 and TRBJ1-2; D unclear. The CDR3 totals 13 residues. The germline V gene has CDR1 SEHNR and CDR2 FQNEAQ (reference sequence). V lost 5 bases and J 5 bases, leaving 12 bases between the germline ends. Written as DNA, the CDR3 is TGTGCCAGCAGCCGTCGTCCTAGGTATGGCTACACCTTC. It yields the protein CASSRRPRYGYTF.

This clonotype occurred a few times. The V gene is TRBV4-2, the J gene TRBJ2-2, with D perhaps matching TRBD1 or TRBD2 (5 bases each). V was pared by 0 bases and J by 10 bases, with 12 bases between. The CDR3 loop spans 14 amino acids. Germline-derived CDR1 and CDR2 are LGHNA and YNFKEQ. The CDR3 loop reads CASSQEGVLKELFF. For the CDR3, the DNA is TGTGCCAGCAGCCAAGAGGGGGTCTTGAAGGAGCTGTTTTTT.

The V gene is TRBV7-8, the J gene TRBJ2-2, with 7 positions matching TRBD2. Losses at the gene ends were 0 bases for V and 4 bases for J; bases not matched to a gene: 8. The CDR3 consists of 17 residues. The V gene's germline CDR1 is SGHVS and CDR2 FQNEAQ. In DNA, the CDR3 is TGTGCCAGCAGCTTAGCTCGGCTAGCGGTTGGCACCGGGGAGCTGTTTTTT. Encoded protein: CASSLARLAVGTGELFF.

The chain employs TRBV7-9 and TRBJ2-1; 8 positions match TRBD2. J gave up 12 bases and V 5 bases, and 6 bases lay outside the gene matches. CDR3 length: 12 amino acids. The germline V gene has CDR1 SEHNR and CDR2 FQNEAQ (reference sequence). CDR3 amino acids: CASSPTGLGQFF. The CDR3 nucleotides read TGTGCCAGCAGCCCCACGGGACTAGGGCAGTTCTTC.

At least ten counts were recorded for this clonotype. The gene calls are TRBV7-3 and TRBJ2-3; the D gene is possibly TRBD1 (6 bases). V was shortened by 4 bases and J by 2 bases, with 10 bases between the two germline ends. CDR3 length: 14 residues. Germline loops: CDR1 SGHTA, CDR2 FQGTGA. CDR3 sequence reads: CASSSRTDTDTQYF. CDR3 in DNA: TGTGCCAGCAGCTCTAGGACAGACACAGATACGCAGTATTTT. The whole variable domain, remainder taken from reference TRBV7-3 and TRBJ2-3, is GAGVSQTPSNKVTEKGKYVELRCDPISGHTALYWYRQSLGQGPEFLIYFQGTGAADDSGLPNDRFFAVRPEGSVSTLKIQRTERGDSAVYLCASSSRTDTDTQYFGPGTRLTVL.

The chain employs TRBV20-1 and TRBJ1-5, with 8 bases aligning to TRBD1. Losses at the gene ends were 0 bases for V and 5 bases for J; bases not matched to a gene: 9. Germline CDR1 and CDR2: DFQATT and SNEGSKA (reference sequence). This CDR3 is built from 16 residues. As DNA, the CDR3 is TGCAGTGCTAGAGATTCAGAGGACAGGGAGCATCAGCCCCAGCATTTT. Its protein product is CSARDSEDREHQPQHF.

The rearrangement links TRBV25-1 to TRBJ2-3; 12 bases align to TRBD2. Trimming at V came to 2 bases and at J to 4 bases, leaving 4 bases not matched to a gene. From germline, CDR1 is MGHDK and CDR2 SYGVNS. This CDR3 contains 16 residues. The CDR3 region has the DNA TGTGCCAGCAGTGAAGGGAGACTAGCGGGGGCAGATACGCAGTATTTT. It is translated as CASSEGRLAGADTQYF.

This clonotype was seen a few times. V usage is TRBV7-9 and J usage is TRBJ1-1; D unclear. Germline CDR1 SEHNR, CDR2 FQNEAQ (reference sequence). V was pared by 9 bases and J by 1 base, with 12 bases between. There are 13 residues in the CDR3. This CDR3 is CASSGLRNTEAFF. The CDR3 DNA reads TGTGCCAGTTCAGGACTTAGGAACACTGAAGCTTTCTTT. Together with reference TRBV7-9 and TRBJ1-1, the CDR3 gives the full variable domain: DTGVSQNPRHKITKRGQNVTFRCDPISEHNRLYWYRQTLGQGPEFLTYFQNEAQLEKSRLLSDRFSAERPKGSFSTLEIQRTEQGDSAMYLCASSGLRNTEAFFGQGTRLTVV.

The chain links TRBV12-3 or TRBV12-4 to TRBJ2-3; D may be TRBD1 (5 bases). Trimming left V 7 bases short and J 6 bases short, with 17 bases between. The CDR3 sequence is 14 residues long. The CDR3 loop reads CASKVRDFPDTQYF. The CDR3 DNA follows: TGTGCCAGCAAAGTCAGGGATTTTCCGGATACGCAGTATTTT.